This T cell receptor beta chain was identified during a study of T cells expressing NK-cell markers. Study in general: Sorted CD3+CD56+NKG2C+, CD3+CD56+NKG2C- and CD3+CD56-NKG2C+ T cells provided the TCR beta repertoires.

Study-wide results and limits: Dominant NKG2C+ clonotype frequencies of roughly 1.0-7.5% of CD8+ T cells were measured in a handful of donors.

CDR1 and CDR2 (germline): GTSNPN, SVGIG (reference sequence). This CDR3 has 11 amino acids. As the method of synthesis, 5'RACE template switching with UMIs yielded TCR beta cDNA. For each CDR3 protein, TCRdb gives one entry from its re-call of the 5' RACE reads, without DNA. Recorded here are approximately 550,000 distinct CDR3 sequences; the top ten clones represent roughly 3.6%. About this clonotype itself: Its antigen is unidentified.

The sequenced sample was blood T cells: a sorted CD56 or NKG2C T cell subset, CD4+ or CD8+ T cells, or bulk PBMC T cells (not recorded which). The V gene is TRBV30, the J gene TRBJ2-3. This receptor was identified in a man between 18 and 29 years old in good health. The CDR3 loop is CACEPLDTQYF.